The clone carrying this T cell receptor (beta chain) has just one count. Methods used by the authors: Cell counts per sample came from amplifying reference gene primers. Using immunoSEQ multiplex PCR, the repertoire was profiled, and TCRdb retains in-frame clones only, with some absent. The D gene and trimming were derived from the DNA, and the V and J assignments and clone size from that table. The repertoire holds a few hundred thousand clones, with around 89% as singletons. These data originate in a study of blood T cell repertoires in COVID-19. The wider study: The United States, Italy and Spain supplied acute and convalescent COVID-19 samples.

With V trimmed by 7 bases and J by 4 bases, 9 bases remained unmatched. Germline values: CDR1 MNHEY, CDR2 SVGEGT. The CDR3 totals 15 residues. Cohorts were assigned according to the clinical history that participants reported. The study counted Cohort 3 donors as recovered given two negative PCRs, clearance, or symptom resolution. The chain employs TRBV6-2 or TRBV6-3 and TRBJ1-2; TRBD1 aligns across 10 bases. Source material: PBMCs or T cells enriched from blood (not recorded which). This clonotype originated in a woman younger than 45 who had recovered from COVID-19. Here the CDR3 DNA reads TGTGCCAGCACCCCCCAGGGGACAGGGGTCTATGGCTACACCTTC. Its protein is CASTPQGTGVYGYTF.